Shown below are 18 T cell receptor beta chains from a single sample sequenced in a study of CD8 T cells in Susac syndrome. An amount of RNA that ranged from about 0.45 to 1 ug was reverse transcribed with random hexamers. TCRdb re-called the immunoSEQ multiplex PCR reads with MiXCR, one entry per CDR3 protein. The repertoire holds more than 80,000 distinct CDR3 sequences, with approximately 94% as singletons. Sequences were obtained from CD8+ T cells from PBMCs. These receptors were obtained from a human donor with Susac syndrome.

The chain carries TRBV4-1 and TRBJ2-7; TRBD1 agrees at 7 bases. Germline V gene data show CDR1 as MGHRA and CDR2 as YSYEKL. The V gene end was trimmed by 1 base and the J gene end by 1 base; junction bases not matched to a gene: 4. This CDR3 has 15 residues. As DNA, the CDR3 is TGCGCCAGCAGCCAAGGCCGGGACAGTTCCTACGAGCAGTACTTC. Translated, it gives CASSQGRDSSYEQYF.

The chain uses TRBV27 and TRBJ1-1, with a tentative D call TRBD1 (6 bases). CDR1 and CDR2 from the germline V gene are MNHEY and SMNVEV (reference sequence). CDR3 length: 16 residues. Trimming took off 6 bases at V and 0 bases at J, with 17 bases between the two ends. CDR3 amino acids: CASRIPGQLMNTEAFF. CDR3 in DNA: TGTGCCAGCAGAATACCGGGACAACTGATGAACACTGAAGCTTTCTTT.

This chain joins TRBV5-4 and TRBJ2-5, with 7 bases aligning to TRBD2. Trimming at V came to 10 bases and at J to 5 bases, leaving 11 bases not matched to a gene. CDR3 length equals 13 residues. Germline loops: CDR1 SGHNT, CDR2 YYREEE (reference sequence). As DNA, the CDR3 is TGTGCCGGAGGGACCAAGGGAGGGGAGACCCAGTACTTC. Residues: CAGGTKGGETQYF.

This chain uses TRBV27 with TRBJ2-3; D uncertain. The V gene lost 5 bases and the J gene lost 5 bases, with 8 bases spanning the gap. CDR1 and CDR2 from the germline V gene are MNHEY and SMNVEV (reference sequence). This CDR3 comprises 12 residues. In DNA form, the CDR3 reads TGTGCCAGCAGTAAGACCCGAGATACGCAGTATTTT. Amino acid sequence: CASSKTRDTQYF.

The V gene is TRBV19, the J gene TRBJ2-7; 9 bases line up with TRBD1. V trimming: 5 bases; J trimming: 3 bases; junction bases outside the gene matches: 5. The CDR3 is 14 amino acids. Germline V CDR1 and CDR2: LNHDA, SQIVND (reference sequence). CDR3 bases: TGTGCCAGTAGTCCCGGGACAGGGAACTACGAGCAGTACTTC. Protein product: CASSPGTGNYEQYF.

The chain has TRBV9 and TRBJ1-4; TRBD1 matches 8 bases. After removal of 3 bases from V and 10 bases from J, the junction contained 5 bases not matched to a gene. The CDR3 totals 13 residues. The germline CDR1 and CDR2 sequences are SGDLS and YYNGEE. Here the CDR3 DNA reads TGTGCCAGCAGCGGGACAGGGAGGGGAAAACTGTTTTTT. Translation: CASSGTGRGKLFF.

This sequence joins TRBV12-3 or TRBV12-4 and TRBJ1-1, with D possibly matching TRBD1 (6 bases). V was shortened by 5 bases and J by 3 bases, with 22 bases between the two germline ends. This CDR3 spans 17 amino acids. CDR3 loop: CASSDSSGSRGDTEAFF. The CDR3, as DNA: TGTGCCAGCAGTGACAGTTCGGGGTCAAGGGGGGACACTGAAGCTTTCTTT.

This chain joins TRBV12-3 or TRBV12-4 and TRBJ2-5; 9 bases are a match to TRBD1. The CDR3 sequence is 17 residues long. V trimming: 5 bases; J trimming: 4 bases; junction bases outside the gene matches: 14. Written as DNA, the CDR3 is TGTGCCAGCAGTCCGCTGCCCGGGACAGGGAACTTAGAGACCCAGTACTTC. It codes for CASSPLPGTGNLETQYF.

This chain connects TRBV7-8 to TRBJ1-6; 8 bases are a match to TRBD1. This CDR3 is 17 amino acids long. The V gene's germline CDR1 is SGHVS and CDR2 FQNEAQ. The V and J ends lost 0 bases and 4 bases, in that order; junction bases with no gene match: 5. The CDR3 sequence: CASSLARDRTYNSPLHF. CDR3 coding DNA: TGTGCCAGCAGCTTAGCCCGGGACAGGACTTATAATTCACCCCTCCACTTT.

The chain uses TRBV5-1 and TRBJ1-3; D call uncertain. Germline CDR1 is SGHRS and CDR2 is YFSETQ. V gave up 0 bases and J gave up 0 bases, with 10 bases separating them. The CDR3 loop spans 16 amino acids. CDR3 region: CASSLEPIISGNTIYF. The CDR3 DNA follows: TGCGCCAGCAGCTTGGAACCCATCATCTCTGGAAACACCATATATTTT.

The chain carries TRBV6-1 and TRBJ2-5, with D perhaps assigned TRBD1 or TRBD2 (5 bases each). Trimming took 6 bases from V and 2 from J, leaving 22 bases between them. This CDR3 has 17 amino acids. The V gene's germline CDR1 is MNHNS and CDR2 SASEGT. CDR3 residues: CASSTHRDPKIQETQYF. CDR3 sequence (DNA): TGTGCCAGCAGCACTCACCGGGACCCAAAAATTCAAGAGACCCAGTACTTC.

The V and J genes are TRBV9 and TRBJ2-1; 8 bases fit TRBD1. CDR1 is SGDLS and CDR2 is YYNGEE in the germline V gene. The junction had 5 bases not matched to a gene; V was cut back by 1 base and J by 8 bases. The CDR3 loop spans 14 amino acids. The CDR3 spells CASSVQGARDEQFF. In DNA, the CDR3 is TGTGCCAGCAGCGTACAGGGGGCCAGGGATGAGCAGTTCTTC.

The V call is TRBV29-1, the J call TRBJ2-7; a weak D match, TRBD2 (5 bases). V gave up 0 bases and J gave up 4 bases, with 10 bases separating them. This CDR3 is 13 amino acids long. Germline loops: CDR1 SQVTM, CDR2 ANQGSEA. For the CDR3, the DNA is TGCAGCGTTGAAGAGTACGGGGAGTACGAGCAGTACTTC. It codes for CSVEEYGEYEQYF.

The rearrangement joins TRBV29-1 to TRBJ2-2; D remains ambiguous. Germline V gene data show CDR1 as SQVTM and CDR2 as ANQGSEA. Trimming removed 1 base at V and 6 bases at J, with 9 bases between. The CDR3 extends over 13 amino acids. CDR3 sequence: CSVEATQPGELFF. As DNA, the CDR3 is TGCAGCGTTGAAGCTACCCAGCCCGGGGAGCTGTTTTTT.

This sequence joins TRBV12-3 or TRBV12-4 and TRBJ2-2; D is unclear. The CDR3 contains 10 residues. Between the trimmed V and J ends, which lost 8 bases and 6 bases, there was a span of 4 bases. The DNA for the CDR3 is TGTGCCAGCTGGTCCGGGGAGCTGTTTTTT. This gives the protein CASWSGELFF.

This chain links TRBV6-2 or TRBV6-3 with TRBJ2-7; D might be TRBD1 (5 bases). From germline, CDR1 is MNHEY and CDR2 SVGEGT. The CDR3 runs to 12 residues. The V gene lost 6 bases and the J gene lost 5 bases, with 11 bases spanning the gap. Here the CDR3 DNA reads TGTGCCAGCAGGGCAGGGCTGGACGAGCAGTACTTC. This translates into CASRAGLDEQYF.

The chain is built from TRBV18 and TRBJ2-1; 7 bases are a match to TRBD1. Germline V gene data show CDR1 as KGHSH and CDR2 as LQKENI. V lost 3 bases and J lost 1; bases outside the gene matches: 6. The CDR3 consists of 16 residues. CDR3 nucleotide sequence: TGTGCCAGCTCACCTGCCGACAGGGCATCCTACAATGAGCAGTTCTTC. It yields the protein CASSPADRASYNEQFF.

The V call is TRBV2, the J call TRBJ1-2; D not resolved. V was clipped by 4 bases and J by 8 bases, with 11 bases between them. Per the germline V gene, CDR1 is SNHLY and CDR2 is FYNNEI. This CDR3 is 12 amino acids long. The CDR3 sequence: CASSGSVRGYTF. The CDR3 bases are TGTGCCAGCAGTGGAAGCGTTCGGGGCTACACCTTC.